This TCR beta chain derives from a study of T cells after yellow fever vaccination. The overall study: Each low-cell-number fraction was prepared by means of SMART-Seq v4 Ultra Low Input. Study-level results: Booster sampling recovered most clones from primary vaccination (96% CD4, around 90% CD8). From the bulk population, abundant clonotypes could contaminate and appear within FACS-sorted repertoires.

TCRdb reprocessed the 5' RACE reads with MiXCR, giving one entry per CDR3 protein. Found here are hundreds of thousands of distinct CDR3 sequences, about 13% of them singletons; the top ten hold around 15%. The trim removed 3 bases at V and 1 base at J, leaving 3 bases unmatched. This CDR3 has 14 residues. Germline V gene sequence: CDR1 DFQATT, CDR2 SNEGSKA (reference sequence). Points on this clonotype: The target antigen is unknown.

The starting material was PBMCs, obtained on the day of the yellow fever booster vaccination. The sequence came from a man aged 25 to 40 who received the YFV17D yellow fever vaccine. The chain links TRBV20-1 to TRBJ2-3; the match to TRBD1 covers 8 bases. CDR3 residues: CSASPGQGTDTQYF. In DNA, the CDR3 is TGCAGTGCTAGTCCGGGACAGGGCACAGATACGCAGTATTTT.